These T cell receptor beta chains were read from a single sample in a study of shared clonotypes between healthy human individuals. Profiled with immunoSEQ multiplex PCR; TCRdb holds only in-frame clones, not every one. Seen here are more than 550,000 clones, roughly 87% observed once, and the top ten hold less than 40%. The sample consisted of memory CD8+ T cells from PBMCs. These receptors were taken from a man aged 18 to 30 in good health. Some clones in this sample may be carry-over from other donors' samples. Each CDR3 is given with its conserved first and last residue. The order of the fields is CDR3 DNA, CDR3 protein, D gene, clone size, J gene, V gene. A D gene is named only where the DNA matches it firmly. A row's size may be missing; if present it is once, few, many or a size class.

CDR3 DNA: TGTGCCAGCAGTAGTCGACAGGCTTATAGCAATCAGCCCCAGCATTTT; CDR3 protein: CASSSRQAYSNQPQHF; D gene: .; clone size: .; J gene: TRBJ1-5; V gene: TRBV28
CDR3 DNA: TGCGCCAGCAGCCGGGGCGATGAGCAGTTCTTC; CDR3 protein: CASSRGDEQFF; D gene: .; clone size: .; J gene: TRBJ2-1; V gene: TRBV5-1
CDR3 DNA: TGTGCCAGCAGTTTATTAGCTGGGTCGGAGACCCAGTACTTC; CDR3 protein: CASSLLAGSETQYF; D gene: .; clone size: .; J gene: TRBJ2-5; V gene: TRBV27
CDR3 DNA: TGTGCCAGCAGGGACAGTTATAGCAATCAGCCCCAGCATTTT; CDR3 protein: CASRDSYSNQPQHF; D gene: .; clone size: few; J gene: TRBJ1-5; V gene: TRBV2
CDR3 DNA: TGTGCCAGCAGCTCGATATGGACTAGCGGGAGCCACGAGCAGTACTTC; CDR3 protein: CASSSIWTSGSHEQYF; D gene: TRBD2; clone size: .; J gene: TRBJ2-7; V gene: TRBV7-2
CDR3 DNA: TGTGCCAGCAGGTCATATTCGGTGGCCCAGTACTTC; CDR3 protein: CASRSYSVAQYF; D gene: .; clone size: .; J gene: TRBJ2-5; V gene: TRBV28
CDR3 DNA: TGTGCCAGCAGTTTAGGATCGGGGGCCTACAATGAGCAGTTCTTC; CDR3 protein: CASSLGSGAYNEQFF; D gene: .; clone size: .; J gene: TRBJ2-1; V gene: TRBV27
CDR3 DNA: TGTGCCAGCAGCAGAATCCTCCTCCGAAAGGGGGGGTTCACTGAAGCTTTCTTT; CDR3 protein: CASSRILLRKGGFTEAFF; D gene: .; clone size: .; J gene: TRBJ1-1; V gene: TRBV7-9
CDR3 DNA: TGCGCCAGCAGCCGAGAATTGAACACTGAAGCTTTCTTT; CDR3 protein: CASSRELNTEAFF; D gene: .; clone size: .; J gene: TRBJ1-1; V gene: TRBV4-3
CDR3 DNA: TGTGCCACTGGGACAGGGTACAATGAGCAGTTCTTC; CDR3 protein: CATGTGYNEQFF; D gene: TRBD1; clone size: .; J gene: TRBJ2-1; V gene: TRBV19
CDR3 DNA: TGTGCCAGCAGCTCACCCTACGAGCAGTACTTC; CDR3 protein: CASSSPYEQYF; D gene: .; clone size: few; J gene: TRBJ2-7; V gene: TRBV11-2
CDR3 DNA: TGTGCCAGCAGCTTAAGTTACTCTGGAAACACCATATATTTT; CDR3 protein: CASSLSYSGNTIYF; D gene: .; clone size: .; J gene: TRBJ1-3; V gene: TRBV11-2